Listed here are 16 T cell receptor beta chains from one sample, sequenced in a study of T cells in narcolepsy. The method was immunoSEQ multiplex PCR; TCRdb's version includes in-frame clones alone and lacks a portion of them. The sample lists around 24,000 clones, 81% occurring once. The specimen was memory (CD45RA-) CD4+ T cells from blood. The source is a human donor in good health.

V gene TRBV10-1 combines with J gene TRBJ1-1; 10 nucleotides match TRBD1. Trimming took 8 bases from V and 0 from J; bases not matched to a gene: 9. The CDR3 has 16 amino acids. Germline V gene sequence: CDR1 WNHNN, CDR2 SYGVQD (reference sequence). The CDR3 sequence: CASLLKGQGLNTEAFF. DNA for the CDR3: TGCGCCAGCCTCCTAAAGGGACAGGGGTTGAACACTGAAGCTTTCTTT.

V and J are TRBV6-1 and TRBJ1-1; D not certain. Germline CDR1 is MNHNS and CDR2 is SASEGT. The CDR3 is 13 amino acids. V was shortened by 2 bases and J by 11 bases, with 15 bases between the two germline ends. In DNA, the CDR3 is TGTGCCAGCAGTGAATCCCAGCAAACGAGGGCTTTCTTT. This encodes CASSESQQTRAFF.

The chain carries TRBV7-9 and TRBJ1-1; the D is unclear. This CDR3 comprises 13 residues. The germline gives CDR1 SEHNR, CDR2 FQNEAQ (reference sequence). Trimming pared 5 bases from V and 7 bases from J, leaving 14 bases between. The CDR3 DNA reads TGTGCCAGCAGCCTCTCCATTAAGGTTGAAGCTTTCTTT. It is translated as CASSLSIKVEAFF.

The chain carries TRBV6-6 and TRBJ1-2, with 7 bases identical to TRBD1. The germline gives CDR1 MNHNY, CDR2 SVGAGI (reference sequence). The CDR3 contains 12 residues. Trimming cost V 5 bases and J 4 bases; bases outside gene matches: 1. The CDR3 DNA reads as TGTGCCAGCAGTACAGGGGCCTATGGCTACACCTTC. Its translation: CASSTGAYGYTF.

The rearrangement links TRBV19 to TRBJ2-7; 7 nucleotides line up with TRBD1. Trimming at V came to 3 bases and at J to 2 bases, leaving 7 bases not matched to a gene. The CDR3 loop spans 15 amino acids. Germline assignment: CDR1 LNHDA and CDR2 SQIVND (reference sequence). In DNA form, the CDR3 reads TGTGCCAGTAGTATGTGGGGAGACAGGGCCTACGAGCAGTACTTC. It translates to CASSMWGDRAYEQYF.

The rearrangement joins TRBV7-2 to TRBJ2-2, with a possible D match to TRBD1 (5 bases). CDR3 length equals 15 residues. V was cut by 5 bases and J by 7 bases, with 17 bases left in between. The germline V gene has CDR1 SGHTA and CDR2 FQGNSA. The CDR3 is CASSPYQGLNGELFF. Written as DNA, the CDR3 is TGTGCCAGCAGCCCGTACCAGGGTTTAAACGGGGAGCTGTTTTTT.

The rearrangement uses TRBV5-1 and TRBJ2-5; TRBD1 matches 10 bases. J lost 5 bases, V lost 4 bases, and 8 bases had no gene match. Germline V gene sequence: CDR1 SGHRS, CDR2 YFSETQ. CDR3 length: 15 residues. CDR3 sequence: CASSRGQGGSETQYF. In DNA form, the CDR3 reads TGCGCCAGCAGCCGAGGACAGGGGGGTAGTGAGACCCAGTACTTC.

This sequence joins TRBV10-1 and TRBJ2-7, with 8 bases identical to TRBD1. Germline CDR1 and CDR2: WNHNN and SYGVQD (reference sequence). The CDR3 contains 16 residues. V gave up 0 bases and J gave up 2 bases; unmatched junction bases: 6. The CDR3 DNA sequence: TGCGCCAGCAGTGAGTCAGGACAGGGAGGAACCTACGAGCAGTACTTC. Translating gives CASSESGQGGTYEQYF.

The table lists this clone with a few counts. The genes are TRBV28 and TRBJ2-1; 10 bases agree with TRBD1. V gave up 2 bases and J gave up 5 bases; unmatched junction bases: 12. Germline lookup yields CDR1 MDHEN and CDR2 SYDVKM. The length of the CDR3 is 18 residues. CDR3 nucleotide sequence: TGTGCCAGCAGTTTACTCGGTCTACGACAGGGGGCCAACAATGAGCAGTTCTTC. Encoded protein: CASSLLGLRQGANNEQFF.

The chain has TRBV6-1 and TRBJ2-5; D is perhaps TRBD2 (5 bases). V was shortened by 6 bases and J by 5 bases, with 19 bases between the two germline ends. From germline, CDR1 is MNHNS and CDR2 SASEGT. The length of the CDR3 is 15 residues. The CDR3 bases are TGTGCCAGCAGCGCTTCCAAGGGAGCTGGCGAGACCCAGTACTTC. Residues: CASSASKGAGETQYF.

This chain uses TRBV5-4 with TRBJ1-3; D gene ambiguous. Trimming stripped 3 bases from V and 0 bases from J, with 13 bases between. The CDR3 covers 16 residues. Germline assignment: CDR1 SGHNT and CDR2 YYREEE (reference sequence). The CDR3 nucleotides are TGTGCCAGCAGCTCCGCCCCGGGGAGCTCTGGAAACACCATATATTTT. This codes for CASSSAPGSSGNTIYF.

This clone was recorded once. V usage is TRBV20-1 and J usage is TRBJ2-3; D is undetermined. The CDR3 covers 11 residues. Trimming stripped 5 bases from V and 4 bases from J, with 7 bases between. From germline, CDR1 is DFQATT and CDR2 SNEGSKA (reference sequence). Written as DNA, the CDR3 is TGCAGTGCTGGCCTTTCAGATACGCAGTATTTT. It codes for CSAGLSDTQYF.

The chain uses TRBV2 and TRBJ1-5, with D unclear. This CDR3 contains 14 residues. Germline CDR1 reads SNHLY; CDR2 reads FYNNEI. V was trimmed by 4 bases and J by 0 bases, leaving 7 bases between them. DNA of the CDR3: TGTGCCAGCAGTGTAGGTTATAGCAATCAGCCCCAGCATTTT. Encoded protein: CASSVGYSNQPQHF.

The chain has TRBV14 and TRBJ2-2; 7 bases line up with TRBD1. Trimming took 0 bases from V and 5 from J; bases not matched to a gene: 12. Germline loops: CDR1 SGHDN, CDR2 FVKESK. The CDR3 contains 18 residues. The CDR3 nucleotides are TGTGCCAGCAGCCAAGACGATATTGACAGGGTGCTGACCGGGGAGCTGTTTTTT. Translation: CASSQDDIDRVLTGELFF.

As for this clone: Other nucleotide sequences from this sample produce the same CDR3. The J gene is TRBJ2-2, the V gene TRBV19, with D perhaps assigned TRBD1 or TRBD2 (6 bases each). This CDR3 is built from 14 residues. Germline lookup yields CDR1 LNHDA and CDR2 SQIVND (reference sequence). The V end was cut by 8 bases, the J end by 2 bases, with 12 bases between. This CDR3 reads CASGGQGNTGELFF. The CDR3 DNA follows: TGTGCCAGTGGGGGGCAGGGCAACACCGGGGAGCTGTTTTTT.

The CDR3 bases are TGTGCCAGTAGCCGGGAGGGATCGGTACGGGAGCAGTTCTTC. This encodes CASSREGSVREQFF. This chain links TRBV19 with TRBJ2-1; the match to TRBD2 covers 8 bases. J was trimmed by 10 bases and V by 6 bases; bases with no gene match: 11. Germline values: CDR1 LNHDA, CDR2 SQIVND (reference sequence). CDR3 length: 14 residues.